The 10 T cell receptor beta chains in this list originate from one sample, sequenced in a study of blood T cell repertoires in COVID-19. Sequenced by immunoSEQ multiplex PCR; TCRdb stores in-frame clones only, minus some. The sample holds about 130,000 clones; around 81% are singletons and the top ten take about a sixth. The sample was peripheral blood. Source of these receptors: a man aged 25 to 45 with COVID-19, enrolled during active disease.

The chain is built from TRBV7-9 and TRBJ1-6; 7 positions agree with TRBD1. This CDR3 comprises 16 residues. Germline CDR1 SEHNR, CDR2 FQNEAQ (reference sequence). The V segment lost 1 base and the J segment 0 bases; nucleotides outside the gene matches: 0. The CDR3 spells CASSLGDSSYNSPLHF. The CDR3 DNA reads as TGTGCCAGCAGCTTAGGGGACAGCTCCTATAATTCACCCCTCCACTTT. The whole variable domain, filled in from reference TRBV7-9 and TRBJ1-6, reads DTGVSQNPRHKITKRGQNVTFRCDPISEHNRLYWYRQTLGQGPEFLTYFQNEAQLEKSRLLSDRFSAERPKGSFSTLEIQRTEQGDSAMYLCASSLGDSSYNSPLHFGNGTRLTVT.

This chain uses TRBV20-1 with TRBJ2-2; 11 bases map to TRBD2. The germline V gene has CDR1 DFQATT and CDR2 SNEGSKA (reference sequence). J gave up 7 bases and V 3 bases, and 4 bases lay outside the gene matches. This CDR3 region has 14 residues. The CDR3 DNA reads as TGCAGTGCTAGTAGCGGGAGGGTCAACGGGGAGCTGTTTTTT. Encoded protein: CSASSGRVNGELFF.

The gene calls are TRBV24-1 and TRBJ1-4; unclear D gene. Germline V lookup: CDR1 KGHDR, CDR2 SFDVKD. Trimming left V 3 bases short and J 9 bases short, with 7 bases between. This CDR3 is built from 12 residues. The CDR3 nucleotides are TGTGCCACCAGTGATCGTAGTCAAAAACTGTTTTTT. It specifies CATSDRSQKLFF.

The chain uses TRBV5-1 and TRBJ2-7, with D possibly TRBD1 on 6 matching bases. This CDR3 has 18 amino acids. V lost 4 bases to trimming and J lost 1 base, with 24 bases between them. Germline CDR1 is SGHRS and CDR2 is YFSETQ. The CDR3, as DNA: TGCGCCAGCAGCGCCTCCGGGACATTTCATGAGGGATCCTACGAGCAGTACTTC. Translation: CASSASGTFHEGSYEQYF.

This sequence joins TRBV2 and TRBJ2-3; the match to TRBD1 covers 10 bases. There are 15 residues in the CDR3. Germline V gene data show CDR1 as SNHLY and CDR2 as FYNNEI. J lost 1 base, V lost 11 bases, and 9 bases had no gene match. The CDR3 sequence is CASYRGTGGTDTQYF. The CDR3, as DNA: TGTGCCTCATATAGGGGGACAGGGGGCACAGATACGCAGTATTTT.

This sequence joins TRBV7-3 and TRBJ2-1; TRBD1 matches 9 bases. There are 16 residues in the CDR3. Germline CDR1 reads SGHTA; CDR2 reads FQGTGA. The ends lost 3 bases at V and 10 bases at J; junction bases unmatched: 13. This CDR3 reads CASSLDRDRVSGEQFF. For the CDR3, the DNA is TGTGCCAGCAGCTTGGATAGGGACAGGGTGAGTGGCGAGCAGTTCTTC.

The chain links TRBV5-1 to TRBJ2-3; D call uncertain. The CDR3 sequence is 13 residues long. The V gene's germline CDR1 is SGHRS and CDR2 YFSETQ. V was pared by 0 bases and J by 9 bases, with 11 bases between. CDR3 sequence (DNA): TGCGCCAGCAGCTTGGATTCCGGTCGCACGCAGTATTTT. Protein sequence: CASSLDSGRTQYF.

This chain joins TRBV7-9 and TRBJ1-2; 7 nucleotides align to TRBD1. The J segment lost 6 bases and the V segment lost 5 bases, leaving 3 bases of the junction unmatched. CDR1 and CDR2 from the germline V gene are SEHNR and FQNEAQ (reference sequence). This CDR3 comprises 12 residues. This CDR3 is CASSPQGDGYTF. In DNA, the CDR3 is TGTGCCAGCAGCCCCCAGGGGGATGGCTACACCTTC.

This chain connects TRBV11-3 to TRBJ2-1; no clear D. There are 14 residues in the CDR3. Germline V lookup: CDR1 SGHNT, CDR2 YENEEA. V lost 1 base to trimming and J lost 7 bases, with 11 bases between them. The CDR3 spells CASSLGADTNEQFF. The CDR3 coding sequence is TGTGCCAGCAGCTTAGGGGCAGATACTAATGAGCAGTTCTTC.

V and J are TRBV7-2 and TRBJ2-7, with D possibly matching TRBD2 (6 bases). V lost 4 bases and J lost 3, with 19 bases in between. The CDR3 length is 16 residues. Germline CDR1 SGHTA, CDR2 FQGNSA. The CDR3 nucleotides read TGTGCCAGCAGCTCCCGCCATAGCGGACCAAACTACGAGCAGTACTTC. As protein: CASSSRHSGPNYEQYF.